The next 6 T cell receptor beta chains were all read from a single sample in a study of T cell clones after liver transplantation. Method: immunoSEQ multiplex PCR; TCRdb's copy keeps in-frame clones and lacks some. The data contain some 70,000 clones, about 80% of them singletons. Sample: CD4+ T cells from blood, taken before liver transplant. All receptors derive from a human donor who received a liver transplant.

This clone showed up just once. The chain recombines TRBV18 with TRBJ2-3; possible D gene TRBD1, 6 bases. CDR3 length equals 14 residues. Trimming took 3 bases from V and 10 from J, leaving 17 bases between them. Germline CDR1 reads KGHSH; CDR2 reads LQKENI. CDR3 sequence: CASSPSDSSRPQYF. CDR3 nucleotide sequence: TGTGCCAGCTCACCTTCGGACAGTTCGAGACCGCAGTATTTT. The entire variable domain, with the rest obtained from reference TRBV18 and TRBJ2-3, is as follows: NAGVMQNPRHLVRRRGQEARLRCSPMKGHSHVYWYRQLPEEGLKFMVYLQKENIIDESGMPKERFSAEFPKEGPSILRIQQVVRGDSAAYFCASSPSDSSRPQYFGPGTRLTVL.

The chain combines TRBV29-1 with TRBJ1-1, with D uncertain. CDR1 and CDR2 from the germline V gene are SQVTM and ANQGSEA. This CDR3 spans 11 amino acids. V was trimmed by 4 bases and J by 4 bases, leaving 7 bases between them. CDR3 amino acids: CSVVKTTEAFF. As DNA, the CDR3 is TGCAGCGTTGTAAAAACCACTGAAGCTTTCTTT.

J is TRBJ1-2 and V is TRBV6-5, with 9 bases matching TRBD1. V trimming: 6 bases; J trimming: 4 bases; junction bases outside the gene matches: 9. The germline V gene has CDR1 MNHEY and CDR2 SVGAGI. CDR3 length equals 15 residues. The CDR3 DNA reads as TGTGCCAGCAGGAGAGTGGGACAGGGAGGCTATGGCTACACCTTC. Residues: CASRRVGQGGYGYTF.

This sequence joins TRBV2 and TRBJ1-2; D possibly corresponds to TRBD1 (5 bases). Germline CDR1 and CDR2: SNHLY and FYNNEI. Trimming took off 7 bases at V and 7 bases at J, with 13 bases between the two ends. This CDR3 has 12 residues. For the CDR3, the DNA is TGTGCCAGCACCATGGGGCCGGGTGGCTACACCTTC. This translates into CASTMGPGGYTF.

On this clone itself: Relative to the germline gene, one junction end is altered; a read error may explain this. The chain is built from TRBV28 and TRBJ2-3, with D perhaps matching TRBD1 (6 bases). This CDR3 spans 15 amino acids. Germline V lookup: CDR1 MDHEN, CDR2 SYDVKM. The CDR3 here is CASTLWGRGADTQYF. DNA for the CDR3: TGTGCCAGCACTTTATGGGGCAGGGGCGCAGATACGCAGTATTTT.

CDR3: CASSELTSGSSYNEQFF. The CDR3 nucleotides are TGTGCCAGCAGTGAATTGACTAGCGGGAGCTCCTACAATGAGCAGTTCTTC. This chain uses TRBV6-1 with TRBJ2-1; 12 bases map to TRBD2. This CDR3 spans 17 amino acids. Germline assignment: CDR1 MNHNS and CDR2 SASEGT. With 2 bases clipped from V and 0 bases from J, the junction kept 2 bases outside the gene matches.